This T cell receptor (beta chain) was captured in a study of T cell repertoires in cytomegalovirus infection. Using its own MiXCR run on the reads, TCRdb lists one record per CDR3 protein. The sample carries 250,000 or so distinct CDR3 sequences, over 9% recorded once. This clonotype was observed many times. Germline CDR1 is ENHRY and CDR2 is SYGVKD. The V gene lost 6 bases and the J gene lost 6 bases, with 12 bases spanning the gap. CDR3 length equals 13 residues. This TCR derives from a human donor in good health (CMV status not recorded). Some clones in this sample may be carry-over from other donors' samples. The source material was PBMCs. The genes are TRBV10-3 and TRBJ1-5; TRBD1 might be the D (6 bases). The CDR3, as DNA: TGTGCCATCAGGGGGGGGGCTGGTCAGCCCCAGCATTTT. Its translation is CAIRGGAGQPQHF.